The clone carrying this T cell receptor (beta chain) showed up many times. Its antigen is still unknown. Building of the TCR beta libraries involved iRepertoire HTBI primers and Arm-PCR of CDR3 regions. Each CDR3 protein is one row after TCRdb ran MiXCR on the multiplex PCR reads. The sample contains about half a million distinct CDR3 sequences, approximately 23% of which appear only once. This record comes from a study of regulatory T cells in long-lasting Graves disease. Whole-study results and caveats: New patients shared some 970 public clonotypes, fewer than the approximately 2,500 shared by persistent patients. Patients with persistent disease showed a bias toward TRBV28, TRBJ1-2 and TRBJ2-5.

Regarding time point: persistent/refractory GD, antithyroid drugs over 5 years with positive TRAb. The TCR library was prepared using RNA isolated from PBMCs. Unmatched junction bases numbered 11, after V lost 10 bases and J lost 9 bases. Germline values: CDR1 SNHLY, CDR2 FYNNEI. The CDR3 extends over 13 amino acids. Here the sequenced sample was peripheral blood mononuclear cells (PBMCs), taken when the disease was refractory, from a patient treated with antithyroid drugs. The source is a female donor with Graves disease. V gene TRBV2 combines with J gene TRBJ1-5; 8 bases line up with TRBD1. The CDR3 loop reads CATAGTGYTPQHF. CDR3 bases: TGTGCCACTGCCGGGACAGGTTATACGCCCCAGCATTTT. Full variable domain (rest looked up from reference TRBV2 and TRBJ1-5): EPEVTQTPSHQVTQMGQEVILRCVPISNHLYFYWYRQILGQKVEFLVSFYNNEISEKSEIFDDQFSVERPDGSNFTLKIRSTKLEDSAMYFCATAGTGYTPQHFGDGTRLSIL.